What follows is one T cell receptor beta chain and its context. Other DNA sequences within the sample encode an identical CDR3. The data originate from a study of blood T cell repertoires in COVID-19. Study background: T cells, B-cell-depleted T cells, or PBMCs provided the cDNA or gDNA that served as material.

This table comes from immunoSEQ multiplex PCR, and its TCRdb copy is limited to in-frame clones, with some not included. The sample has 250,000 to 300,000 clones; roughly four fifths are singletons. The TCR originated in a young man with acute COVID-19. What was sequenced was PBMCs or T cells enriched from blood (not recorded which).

The CDR3 nucleotides are TGTGCCAGTAGTATAGGGGAGGACTATTATCAGCCCCAGCATTTT. Protein product: CASSIGEDYYQPQHF. This chain uses TRBV19 with TRBJ1-5; no reliable D call. The germline V gene has CDR1 LNHDA and CDR2 SQIVND (reference sequence). The V and J ends lost 1 base and 5 bases respectively, with 12 bases between them. This CDR3 contains 15 residues.